The following is a T cell receptor beta chain sequence with its context. Its antigen is still unknown. This record comes from a study of human thymus T cells. During corrective heart surgery, resections were taken, and the thymus tissue came from them. Overall study findings and caveats: There appeared to be biased usage of V and J genes in thymic and blood repertoires.

The method was immunoSEQ multiplex PCR; TCRdb's version includes in-frame clones alone and lacks a portion of them. Among 78,000 or so clones listed, 96% were seen once. Germline V CDR1 and CDR2: LNHDA, SQIVND (reference sequence). This CDR3 contains 16 residues. Losses at the gene ends were 4 bases for V and 5 bases for J; bases not matched to a gene: 12. Sequences were obtained from thymus tissue. The rearrangement uses TRBV19 and TRBJ2-5, with 8 bases matching TRBD1. The receptor was isolated from a boy in the first two years of life with a congenital heart defect but otherwise immunologically healthy. CDR3 protein: CASSTWTGLPMETQYF. In DNA form, the CDR3 reads TGTGCCAGTAGTACATGGACAGGGCTCCCTATGGAGACCCAGTACTTC.